These 29 T cell receptor beta chains originate from one sample sequenced in a study of cytomegalovirus exposure and HLA in healthy donors (dated by TCRdb to the late 2010s). Preparation of the library involved the immunoSEQ multiplex PCR assay. The multiplex PCR relied on a mix of 60 forward primers for TCR Vbeta segments and 13 reverse primers for TCR Jbeta segments. Held by TCRdb, this immuneACCESS table contains in-frame sequences only and omits some clones. Under half of the omission traces to an unresolved V gene where checked; the cause of the rest is unknown. The sample has about 76,000 clones on record, 78% of them singletons. The top ten clonotypes cover about 9.5% of the sample. The specimen sequenced was PBMCs. The origin of the receptors is a woman in her thirties or forties in good health and CMV-seropositive.

The gene calls are TRBV7-8 and TRBJ2-3; 10 nucleotides agree with TRBD2. V shed 2 bases, J shed 2 bases, and the junction held 10 bases outside the gene matches. Germline V CDR1 and CDR2: SGHVS, FQNEAQ. The CDR3 loop spans 18 amino acids. The CDR3 is CASSLLVWLAGVTDTQYF. CDR3 nucleotides: TGTGCCAGCAGCTTACTGGTGTGGCTAGCGGGGGTCACAGATACGCAGTATTTT.

A remark on this clone: The same CDR3 can be traced to other DNA sequences in this sample. The gene calls are TRBV7-6 and TRBJ1-3, with D maybe TRBD1 (5 bases). The germline gives CDR1 SGHVS, CDR2 FNYEAQ. V lost 7 bases to trimming and J lost 3 bases, with 19 bases between them. CDR3 length equals 16 residues. The chain's CDR3 is CASTVWGGSGGNTIYF. The DNA of the CDR3 is TGTGCCAGCACCGTCTGGGGGGGTTCAGGTGGAAACACCATATATTTT.

The chain links TRBV12-5 to TRBJ2-3; TRBD1 might be the D (5 bases). The length of the CDR3 is 16 residues. Trimming pared 3 bases from V and 0 bases from J, leaving 13 bases between. Germline CDR1 LGHNT, CDR2 FRNRAP. The CDR3 reads CASGLGLSGSTDTQYF. The CDR3 DNA is TGTGCTAGTGGTTTAGGGCTGTCAGGGAGCACAGATACGCAGTATTTT.

This clone was found a few times. V usage is TRBV25-1 and J usage is TRBJ2-1; perhaps TRBD2 as D (5 bases). CDR1 is MGHDK, CDR2 SYGVNS, per germline. V was shortened by 5 bases and J by 15 bases, with 17 bases between the two germline ends. This CDR3 is 12 amino acids long. In DNA, the CDR3 is TGTGCCAGCAGTCCGAGTCGGGATAATCGGTTCTTC. It codes for CASSPSRDNRFF.

This sequence joins TRBV5-1 and TRBJ2-3; TRBD1 agrees at 8 bases. The CDR3 is 15 residues long. Germline lookup yields CDR1 SGHRS and CDR2 YFSETQ. After removal of 2 bases from V and 3 bases from J, the junction contained 5 bases not matched to a gene. The DNA for the CDR3 is TGCGCCAGCAGCTTCTGGACAGGGATAACAGATACGCAGTATTTT. Protein: CASSFWTGITDTQYF. Full variable domain (rest looked up from reference TRBV5-1 and TRBJ2-3): KAGVTQTPRYLIKTRGQQVTLSCSPISGHRSVSWYQQTPGQGLQFLFEYFSETQRNKGNFPGRFSGRQFSNSRSEMNVSTLELGDSALYLCASSFWTGITDTQYFGPGTRLTVL.

This rearrangement joins TRBV7-9 to TRBJ2-7; the D gene is possibly TRBD2 (6 bases). Germline V gene sequence: CDR1 SEHNR, CDR2 FQNEAQ (reference sequence). Trimming stripped 6 bases from V and 7 bases from J, with 16 bases between. CDR3 size: 13 residues. CDR3 DNA sequence: TGTGCCAGCAGTCCCACCCTGGGGGGAGAGCAGTACTTC. Amino acid sequence: CASSPTLGGEQYF.

The chain joins TRBV7-2 to TRBJ2-1, with D possibly being TRBD2 (6 bases). The CDR3 is 14 residues long. The V gene lost 1 base and the J gene lost 5 bases, with 9 bases spanning the gap. Germline-derived CDR1 and CDR2 are SGHTA and FQGNSA. The CDR3 sequence is CASSLDRTNNEQFF. The DNA for the CDR3 is TGTGCCAGCAGCTTAGACAGGACTAACAATGAGCAGTTCTTC.

This chain joins TRBV27 and TRBJ2-1, with 8 positions matching TRBD2. Per the germline V gene, CDR1 is MNHEY and CDR2 is SMNVEV (reference sequence). Germline trimming cut 5 bases from V and 9 bases from J; bases unmatched to any gene: 12. The CDR3 is made up of 15 amino acids. Written as DNA, the CDR3 is TGTGCCAGCAGTCCCTGGACTAGCCGCCTTGTTGAGCAGTTCTTC. The encoded protein is CASSPWTSRLVEQFF.

The CDR3 nucleotides are TGTGCCAGTACGGCGGCGGGAGGGGATGGCTACACCTTC. Its protein is CASTAAGGDGYTF. The rearrangement links TRBV4-2 to TRBJ1-2; tentatively, D is TRBD1 (5 bases). Looked up from germline, CDR1 is LGHNA and CDR2 is YNFKEQ. V was shortened by 9 bases and J by 6 bases, with 17 bases between the two germline ends. The CDR3 length is 13 residues.

J is TRBJ2-5 and V is TRBV7-2, with D perhaps matching TRBD2 (5 bases). Trimming left V 7 bases short and J 1 base short, with 10 bases between. CDR3 length: 13 amino acids. Germline V gene lookup returns CDR1 SGHTA and CDR2 FQGNSA. The CDR3 here is CASTRGAQETQYF. In DNA, the CDR3 is TGTGCCAGCACCCGGGGTGCCCAAGAGACCCAGTACTTC.

This clone was seen once. This sequence joins TRBV2 and TRBJ2-1; 8 bases map to TRBD2. The V segment lost 7 bases and the J segment 8 bases; nucleotides outside the gene matches: 7. This CDR3 spans 13 amino acids. Germline V CDR1 and CDR2: SNHLY, FYNNEI. The chain's CDR3 is CASKGLDFYEQFF. The CDR3 DNA reads TGTGCCAGCAAGGGACTAGATTTCTATGAGCAGTTCTTC.

In this sample, this clone turned up a few times. V is TRBV15 and J is TRBJ1-5; D gene unclear. Germline-derived CDR1 and CDR2 are LNHNV and YYDKDF (reference sequence). This CDR3 contains 15 residues. Trimming left V 3 bases short and J 4 bases short, with 13 bases between. CDR3 amino acids: CATSSDPGRNQPQHF. For the CDR3, the DNA is TGTGCCACCAGCAGCGACCCAGGTCGGAATCAGCCCCAGCATTTT.

There are a few counts of this clone. The CDR3 region is CASSLARDSSTDTQYF. For the CDR3, the DNA is TGCGCCAGCAGCTTGGCCCGGGACAGCAGCACAGATACGCAGTATTTT. The chain joins TRBV5-1 to TRBJ2-3; 7 positions match TRBD1. The V gene end was trimmed by 0 bases and the J gene end by 0 bases; junction bases not matched to a gene: 4. The germline gives CDR1 SGHRS, CDR2 YFSETQ. There are 16 residues in the CDR3.

V gene TRBV7-2 combines with J gene TRBJ1-1; TRBD1 is a possible D gene (5 bases). This CDR3 is built from 19 residues. V was pared by 3 bases and J by 2 bases, with 25 bases between. Germline V CDR1 and CDR2: SGHTA, FQGNSA. The CDR3 loop is CASSFPVSWGDRGNTEAFF. Here the CDR3 DNA reads TGTGCCAGCAGCTTTCCTGTGTCGTGGGGGGATAGAGGTAACACTGAAGCTTTCTTT.

The chain carries TRBV6-5 and TRBJ1-6; 9 positions agree with TRBD1. The CDR3 is 16 amino acids. The V and J ends lost 3 bases and 8 bases, in that order; junction bases with no gene match: 8. In germline, CDR1 is MNHEY, CDR2 SVGAGI. Written as DNA, the CDR3 is TGTGCCAGCAGTTATGCCACAGGGGGCGTAGATTCACCCCTCCACTTT. It yields the protein CASSYATGGVDSPLHF.

The chain is built from TRBV7-3 and TRBJ1-3; maybe TRBD1 (6 bases). Germline V gene lookup returns CDR1 SGHTA and CDR2 FQGTGA. The ends were cut back, 5 bases at V and 2 bases at J, with 31 bases in the middle. This CDR3 has 21 amino acids. The CDR3 here is CASSPPPRQALEILTGNTIYF. CDR3 DNA sequence: TGTGCCAGCAGCCCCCCCCCGCGACAGGCCCTGGAGATTCTTACTGGAAACACCATATATTTT.

The J gene is TRBJ1-4, the V gene TRBV6-5, with D uncertain. CDR3 size: 14 residues. Germline values: CDR1 MNHEY, CDR2 SVGAGI. V lost 8 bases and J 0 bases, leaving 10 bases between the germline ends. The CDR3 DNA sequence: TGTGCCAGCTCGTCGTTAGCAACTAATGAAAAACTGTTTTTT. Its protein is CASSSLATNEKLFF.

The chain links TRBV7-8 to TRBJ2-2, with D possibly being TRBD2 (6 bases). Per the germline V gene, CDR1 is SGHVS and CDR2 is FQNEAQ. The V and J ends lost 1 base and 5 bases respectively, with 8 bases between them. The length of the CDR3 is 14 residues. The DNA of the CDR3 is TGTGCCAGCAGCTTAGGAGGAGGGACCGGGGAGCTGTTTTTT. Protein: CASSLGGGTGELFF. Supplemented by reference TRBV7-8 and TRBJ2-2, the full variable domain reads GAGVSQSPRYKVAKRGQDVALRCDPISGHVSLFWYQQALGQGPEFLTYFQNEAQLDKSGLPSDRFFAERPEGSVSTLKIQRTQQEDSAVYLCASSLGGGTGELFFGEGSRLTVL.

The CDR3 DNA sequence: TGTGCCATCAGCTTGAAAACAGGGAAGAATGAGCAGTTCTTC. Its translation is CAISLKTGKNEQFF. The V and J genes are TRBV10-3 and TRBJ2-1; the D gene is possibly TRBD1 (6 bases). The V gene's germline CDR1 is ENHRY and CDR2 SYGVKD. The length of the CDR3 is 14 residues. V shed 6 bases and J shed 7 bases, with 16 bases lying between them.

The chain is built from TRBV19 and TRBJ2-1; TRBD2 matches at 9 bases. Unmatched junction bases numbered 9, after V lost 8 bases and J lost 10 bases. Germline V CDR1 and CDR2: LNHDA, SQIVND (reference sequence). The CDR3 has 13 amino acids. This CDR3 reads CASSPGTSPEQFF. CDR3 DNA sequence: TGTGCCAGTTCCCCGGGGACTAGCCCGGAGCAGTTCTTC.

CDR3 DNA sequence: TGTGCCAGCAGCTTAGCAGGTAGCGGGGGACTGTTTTTT. Protein product: CASSLAGSGGLFF. The chain employs TRBV7-2 and TRBJ1-4, with D perhaps matching TRBD1 (5 bases). The CDR3 is 13 amino acids. Germline V gene lookup returns CDR1 SGHTA and CDR2 FQGNSA. Trimming cost V 0 bases and J 13 bases, with 12 bases left between them.

This clone was seen once. The chain recombines TRBV6-1 with TRBJ2-3; 9 nucleotides line up with TRBD1. CDR1 and CDR2 (germline): MNHNS, SASEGT. This CDR3 region has 13 residues. The CDR3 sequence is CAGQGWDTDTQYF. CDR3 DNA sequence: TGTGCAGGACAGGGGTGGGACACAGATACGCAGTATTTT.

In DNA, the CDR3 is TGTGCCAGCAGCCTTACAGGGGGTCCGTACACTGAAGCTTTCTTT. Encoded protein: CASSLTGGPYTEAFF. This sequence joins TRBV7-9 and TRBJ1-1, with 8 bases lining up with TRBD1. The ends lost 5 bases at V and 3 bases at J; junction bases unmatched: 8. Germline V gene lookup returns CDR1 SEHNR and CDR2 FQNEAQ (reference sequence). The CDR3 covers 15 residues.

The rearrangement links TRBV5-6 to TRBJ2-7; possible D gene TRBD1, 5 bases. Trimming took off 2 bases at V and 5 bases at J, with 14 bases between the two ends. The CDR3 has 14 amino acids. Germline CDR1 and CDR2: SGHDT and YYEEEE. In DNA form, the CDR3 reads TGTGCCAGCAGCTTCGCGGCAGGGTCCAACGAGCAGTACTTC. Translation: CASSFAAGSNEQYF.

This clone has a single count. V usage is TRBV7-3 and J usage is TRBJ2-7, with D possibly matching TRBD2 (6 bases). The CDR3 consists of 13 residues. The germline V and J ends were trimmed by 2 bases and 6 bases, with 11 bases remaining between them. The germline V gene has CDR1 SGHTA and CDR2 FQGTGA. The CDR3 DNA follows: TGTGCCAGCAGCTTAGACTACGGGAGCGAGCAGTACTTC. Translation gives CASSLDYGSEQYF. Using reference TRBV7-3 and TRBJ2-7 for the parts outside the CDR3, the full variable domain is GAGVSQTPSNKVTEKGKYVELRCDPISGHTALYWYRQSLGQGPEFLIYFQGTGAADDSGLPNDRFFAVRPEGSVSTLKIQRTERGDSAVYLCASSLDYGSEQYFGPGTRLTVT.

The CDR3 reads CASSLATGDTQYF. CDR3 in DNA: TGCGCCAGCAGCTTGGCGACAGGAGATACGCAGTATTTT. The rearrangement joins TRBV5-1 to TRBJ2-3; weak D call: TRBD1 (6 bases). V lost 0 bases to trimming and J lost 5 bases, with 7 bases between them. Germline V gene sequence: CDR1 SGHRS, CDR2 YFSETQ. The CDR3 extends over 13 amino acids.

This rearrangement joins TRBV4-2 to TRBJ1-1; D gene unclear. Trimming left V 0 bases short and J 3 bases short, with 8 bases between. The germline gives CDR1 LGHNA, CDR2 YNFKEQ. This CDR3 spans 14 amino acids. DNA for the CDR3: TGTGCCAGCAGCCAAGACTCCGCGGACACTGAAGCTTTCTTT. This encodes CASSQDSADTEAFF.

The chain has TRBV19 and TRBJ1-1; D is unclear. V was clipped by 7 bases and J by 0 bases, with 9 bases between them. Germline lookup yields CDR1 LNHDA and CDR2 SQIVND (reference sequence). The CDR3 loop spans 13 amino acids. CDR3 in amino acids: CASNEALNTEAFF. CDR3 coding DNA: TGTGCCAGTAACGAGGCCCTGAACACTGAAGCTTTCTTT. Using reference TRBV19 and TRBJ1-1 for the parts outside the CDR3, the full variable domain is DGGITQSPKYLFRKEGQNVTLSCEQNLNHDAMYWYRQDPGQGLRLIYYSQIVNDFQKGDIAEGYSVSREKKESFPLTVTSAQKNPTAFYLCASNEALNTEAFFGQGTRLTVV.

This clone was detected only a few times. J is TRBJ2-3 and V is TRBV7-2, with D tentatively TRBD2 (6 bases). V gave up 1 base and J gave up 1 base, with 12 bases separating them. The CDR3 contains 16 residues. The V gene's germline CDR1 is SGHTA and CDR2 FQGNSA. CDR3 loop: CASSLDWSGGTDTQYF. In nucleotides, the CDR3 is TGTGCCAGCAGCTTAGATTGGTCGGGAGGCACAGATACGCAGTATTTT.